The source of this TCR beta chain is a study of cytomegalovirus exposure and HLA in healthy donors. Study-level points and caveats: Later analysis placed DRB1 highest and HLA-C lowest in TCR association rates, which differed by HLA locus. Productive status was seen about 90% or about 30% of the time for most TCR beta V segments in an earlier analysis.

As concerns this clone: Its specificity is not known.

Use of 60 Vbeta and 13 Jbeta primers characterized the PCR. This table comes from immunoSEQ multiplex PCR, and its TCRdb copy is limited to in-frame clones, with some not included. This table lists about 160,000 clones. The trim removed 6 bases at V and 0 bases at J, leaving 14 bases unmatched. The CDR3 runs 19 residues. Germline V gives CDR1 MDHEN, CDR2 SYDVKM. This TCR was recovered from a man aged 25-45 years in good health and CMV-seronegative. The genes are TRBV28 and TRBJ1-6; 7 bases fit TRBD1. Input material: PBMCs. The CDR3 protein is CASSPGTASMSSYNSPLHF. The CDR3, as DNA: TGTGCCAGCAGCCCCGGGACAGCCAGTATGAGCTCCTATAATTCACCCCTCCACTTT.